One T cell receptor (beta chain) is described in this entry. CDR3 length: 19 residues. The germline gives CDR1 MGHRA, CDR2 YSYEKL. J lost 1 base, V lost 0 bases, and 14 bases had no gene match. Sequencing was performed with immunoSEQ multiplex PCR; in TCRdb, only in-frame clones are kept and a portion is missing. The data show fewer than 250,000 clones, 65% to 90% seen once. This specimen belongs to a study of blood T cell repertoires in COVID-19. Study as a whole: T cells, B-cell-depleted T cells, or PBMCs supplied cDNA or gDNA.

V usage is TRBV4-1 and J usage is TRBJ1-2, with 7 bases lining up with TRBD1. Sequenced sample: peripheral blood. The TCR originated in a woman in her sixties or seventies with acute or convalescent COVID-19. CDR3 region: CASSQEGFGTEHNNYGYTF. CDR3 nucleotides: TGCGCCAGCAGCCAAGAGGGGTTTGGGACAGAACATAATAACTATGGCTACACCTTC.